The T cell receptor beta chain described here comes from a study of human T cells and chemical hapten exposure. Study outcomes and limitations: It was expanded TCRs that formed significantly more large CDR3 similarity clusters than controls did. No change in TCRs above 1 in 1000 frequency was produced by DPC sensitization.

This CDR3 is 17 amino acids long. The germline V gene encodes CDR1 MDHEN and CDR2 SYDVKM. Trimming took 5 bases from V and 4 from J; bases not matched to a gene: 5. Points on this clonotype: Its antigen remains unidentified.

Regarding time point: pre-sensitization, week 0. Sample treatment: therapeutic diphenylcyclopropenone sensitization with weekly scalp DPC. TCRdb re-analysed the RACE reads in MiXCR, keeping a single row per CDR3 protein. The data show some 74,000 distinct CDR3 sequences, 12% to 15% seen once. This receptor was identified in a woman aged 50 to 65 with alopecia areata. Some clones in this sample may be carry-over from other donors' samples. The chain is built from TRBV28 and TRBJ2-1; TRBD2 agrees at 16 bases. The sample in question was whole blood, obtained in connection with sensitization to the hapten diphenylcyclopropenone (DPC). Here the CDR3 DNA reads TGTGCCAGCAGTGGGACTAGCGGGAGGGCCCCATACAATGAGCAGTTCTTC. This translates into CASSGTSGRAPYNEQFF. The variable domain in full, completed from reference TRBV28 and TRBJ2-1, reads DVKVTQSSRYLVKRTGEKVFLECVQDMDHENMFWYRQDPGLGLRLIYFSYDVKMKEKGDIPEGYSVSREKKERFSLILESASTNQTSMYLCASSGTSGRAPYNEQFFGPGTRLTVL.